This section outlines one T cell receptor beta chain sequence together with its context. The antigen it binds to is not known. Per-base quality was not reported, and no clone a single base away is much larger than it. The data were taken from a study of blood T cell repertoires in COVID-19 (dated by TCRdb to 2019 to 2021). In terms of the full investigation: Collaborator samples came from the United States, Italy and Spain and covered acute and convalescent phases of COVID-19. Sample metadata almost always included a de-identified subject ID, COVID-19 status, age in years and sex. Where available, HLA class I and class II types were obtained from metadata supplied by the sample provider rather than from assay-based typing. Samples were obtained from the ongoing ImmuneRACE study (first 160 participants) and from roughly 1,300 subjects provided by 6 global collaborators. The repertoires were released in a freely available public database intended as a resource for research on the immune response to SARS-CoV-2. Subjects who had been exposed to COVID-19, were actively infected with it, or had recovered from it provided the deeply sampled blood TCRbeta repertoires that made up the dataset. The prospective study material was composed of cDNA or gDNA derived from T cells, B-cell-depleted T cells, or PBMCs.

Overall study outcomes, separate from this receptor: The amount of clinical and demographic metadata varied by source and participant and was provided uncurated.

Each collaborating institution followed its own protocols to collect whole blood in K2EDTA tubes. For TCRbeta analysis, collaborators shipped samples as frozen whole blood, isolated PBMCs, or DNA extracted from either of those sample types. TCRbeta CDR3 regions were amplified from genomic DNA by means of the immunoSEQ Assay, a bias-controlled multiplex PCR. Concerning the study's data processing: The number of nucleated cells in each sample was estimated by amplification of reference gene primers within the assay. To quantify the absolute abundance of each unique TCRbeta CDR3 rearrangement, sequence reads were collapsed and filtered. For each sample, productive Simpson clonality was calculated as the square root of Simpson's diversity index across productive rearrangements. The table comes from immuneACCESS by way of TCRdb, which keeps in-frame sequences with V and J called. Part of the clones is missing from these tables; in studies checked, under half for an unresolved V gene and the rest for unknown reasons. The D gene and trimming were derived from the DNA, and the V and J assignments and clone size from that table. In this sample the table shows about 88,000 clones, 90% of which occur a single time. Of the sample, more than 1.5% falls within the top ten clones.

V was cut back by 0 bases and J by 5 bases, leaving a gap of 7 bases between them. Measured from the cysteine to the phenylalanine, the CDR3 is 13 residues long. The entry retains the CDR3 DNA only, 39 bases that are in frame from base 1. From a lookup of the germline V gene, CDR1 and CDR2 are SGHAT and FQNNGV. The sequence was collected from a man aged 60 to 69 with acute or convalescent COVID-19. In this chain, TRBV11-2 is recombined with TRBJ1-1; no D gene is confidently identified. Sequencing was carried out using peripheral blood. The DNA is as follows: TGTGCCAGCAGCTTAGACCTGAGGACTGAAGCTTTCTTT. The translation is CASSLDLRTEAFF.